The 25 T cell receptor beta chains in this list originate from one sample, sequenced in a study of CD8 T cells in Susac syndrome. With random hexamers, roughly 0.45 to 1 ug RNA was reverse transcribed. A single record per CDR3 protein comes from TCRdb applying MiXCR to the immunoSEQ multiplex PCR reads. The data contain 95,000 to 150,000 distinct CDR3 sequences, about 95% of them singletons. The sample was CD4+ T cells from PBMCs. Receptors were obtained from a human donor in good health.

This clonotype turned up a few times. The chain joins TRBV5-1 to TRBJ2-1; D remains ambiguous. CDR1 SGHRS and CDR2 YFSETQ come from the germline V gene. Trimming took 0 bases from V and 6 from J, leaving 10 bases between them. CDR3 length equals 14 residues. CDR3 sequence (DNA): TGCGCCAGCAGCTTGGACGGGCTTATCAATGAGCAGTTCTTC. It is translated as CASSLDGLINEQFF.

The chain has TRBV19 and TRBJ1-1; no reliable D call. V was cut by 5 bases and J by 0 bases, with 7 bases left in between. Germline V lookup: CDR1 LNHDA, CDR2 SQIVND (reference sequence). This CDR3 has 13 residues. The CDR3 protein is CASSPIMNTEAFF. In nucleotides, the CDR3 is TGTGCCAGTAGTCCAATTATGAACACTGAAGCTTTCTTT.

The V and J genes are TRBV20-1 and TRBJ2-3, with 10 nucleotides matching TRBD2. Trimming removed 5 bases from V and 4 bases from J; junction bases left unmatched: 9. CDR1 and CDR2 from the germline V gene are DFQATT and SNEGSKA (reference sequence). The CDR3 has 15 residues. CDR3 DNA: TGCAGTGCTCCAGGTTTAGCGGGAGGTTCAGATACGCAGTATTTT. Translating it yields CSAPGLAGGSDTQYF.

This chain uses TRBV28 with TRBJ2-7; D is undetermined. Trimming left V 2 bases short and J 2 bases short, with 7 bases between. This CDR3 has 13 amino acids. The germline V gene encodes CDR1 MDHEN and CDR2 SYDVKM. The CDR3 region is CASSLDWAYEQYF. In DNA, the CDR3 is TGTGCCAGCAGTTTAGACTGGGCCTACGAGCAGTACTTC.

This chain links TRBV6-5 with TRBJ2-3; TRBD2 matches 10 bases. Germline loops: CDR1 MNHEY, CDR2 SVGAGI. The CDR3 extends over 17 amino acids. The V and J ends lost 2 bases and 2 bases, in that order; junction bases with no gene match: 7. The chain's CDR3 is CASSYPSGRGSTDTQYF. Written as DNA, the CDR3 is TGTGCCAGCAGTTACCCCAGCGGGAGGGGCTCCACAGATACGCAGTATTTT.

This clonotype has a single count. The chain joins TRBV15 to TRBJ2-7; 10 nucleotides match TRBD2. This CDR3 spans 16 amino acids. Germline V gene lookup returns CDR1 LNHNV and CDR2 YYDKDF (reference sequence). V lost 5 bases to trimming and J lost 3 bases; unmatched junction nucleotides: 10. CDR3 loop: CATSPRGGLAVYEQYF. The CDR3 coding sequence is TGTGCCACCAGCCCCCGTGGAGGACTAGCGGTCTACGAGCAGTACTTC.

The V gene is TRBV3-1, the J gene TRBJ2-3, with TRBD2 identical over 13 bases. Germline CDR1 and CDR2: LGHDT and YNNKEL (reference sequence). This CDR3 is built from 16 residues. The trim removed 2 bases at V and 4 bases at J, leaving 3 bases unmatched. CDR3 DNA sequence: TGTGCCAGCAGCCAACGACTAGCGGGAGGACCAGATACGCAGTATTTT. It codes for CASSQRLAGGPDTQYF.

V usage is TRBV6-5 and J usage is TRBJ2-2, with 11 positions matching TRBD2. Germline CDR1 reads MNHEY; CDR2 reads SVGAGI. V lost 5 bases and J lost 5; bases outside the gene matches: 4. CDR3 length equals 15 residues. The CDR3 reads CASSTLAGVTGELFF. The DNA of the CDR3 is TGTGCCAGCAGTACACTAGCGGGAGTTACCGGGGAGCTGTTTTTT.

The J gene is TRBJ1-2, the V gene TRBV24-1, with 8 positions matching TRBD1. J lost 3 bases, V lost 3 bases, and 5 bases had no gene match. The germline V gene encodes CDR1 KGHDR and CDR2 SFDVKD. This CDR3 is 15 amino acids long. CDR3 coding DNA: TGTGCCACCAGTGATCTGGACAGGGAGTACTATGGCTACACCTTC. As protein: CATSDLDREYYGYTF.

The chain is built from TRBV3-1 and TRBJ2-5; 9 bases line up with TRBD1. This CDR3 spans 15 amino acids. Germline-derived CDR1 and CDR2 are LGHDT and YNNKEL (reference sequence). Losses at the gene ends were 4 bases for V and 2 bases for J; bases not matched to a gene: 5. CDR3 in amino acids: CASSLPGQGQETQYF. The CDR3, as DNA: TGTGCCAGCAGCCTGCCGGGACAGGGACAAGAGACCCAGTACTTC.

The CDR3 nucleotides are TGTGCCAGTAGTACCACCTGGGGGAACACTGAAGCTTTCTTT. It yields the protein CASSTTWGNTEAFF. The chain couples TRBV19 to TRBJ1-1; D remains unclear. CDR3 size: 14 residues. V was trimmed by 4 bases and J by 1 base, leaving 10 bases between them. Germline CDR1 LNHDA, CDR2 SQIVND (reference sequence).

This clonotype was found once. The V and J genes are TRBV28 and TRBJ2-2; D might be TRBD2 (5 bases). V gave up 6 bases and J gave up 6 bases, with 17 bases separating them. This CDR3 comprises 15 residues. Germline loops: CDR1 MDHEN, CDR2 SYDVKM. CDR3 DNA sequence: TGTGCCAGCAGATATAGAGGGATGGGAGCCGGGGAGCTGTTTTTT. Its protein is CASRYRGMGAGELFF. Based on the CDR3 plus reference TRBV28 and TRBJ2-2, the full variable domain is DVKVTQSSRYLVKRTGEKVFLECVQDMDHENMFWYRQDPGLGLRLIYFSYDVKMKEKGDIPEGYSVSREKKERFSLILESASTNQTSMYLCASRYRGMGAGELFFGEGSRLTVL.

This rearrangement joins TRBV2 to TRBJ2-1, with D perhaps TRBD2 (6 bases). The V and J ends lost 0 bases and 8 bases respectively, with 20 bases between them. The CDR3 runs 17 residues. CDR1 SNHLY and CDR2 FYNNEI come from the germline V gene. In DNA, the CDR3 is TGTGCCAGCAGTGAAGCTGGTCCGGGAGAGGATAGGCATGAGCAGTTCTTC. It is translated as CASSEAGPGEDRHEQFF.

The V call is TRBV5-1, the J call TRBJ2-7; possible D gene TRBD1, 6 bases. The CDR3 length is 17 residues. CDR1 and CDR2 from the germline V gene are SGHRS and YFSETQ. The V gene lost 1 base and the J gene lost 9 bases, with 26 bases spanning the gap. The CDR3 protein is CASSLRTDTNTLRGQYF. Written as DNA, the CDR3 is TGCGCCAGCAGCTTGAGGACAGACACCAATACTCTACGGGGGCAGTACTTC.

The CDR3 coding sequence is TGTGCCAGCAGATCCTTGGCGGGGCAGACCCTCTCCTACGAGCAGTACTTC. Translated, it gives CASRSLAGQTLSYEQYF. The chain has TRBV7-8 and TRBJ2-7, with D perhaps TRBD2 (6 bases). The germline V gene has CDR1 SGHVS and CDR2 FQNEAQ. Trimming removed 6 bases at V and 0 bases at J, with 21 bases between. There are 17 residues in the CDR3. Complete variable domain (other parts from reference TRBV7-8 and TRBJ2-7): GAGVSQSPRYKVAKRGQDVALRCDPISGHVSLFWYQQALGQGPEFLTYFQNEAQLDKSGLPSDRFFAERPEGSVSTLKIQRTQQEDSAVYLCASRSLAGQTLSYEQYFGPGTRLTVT.

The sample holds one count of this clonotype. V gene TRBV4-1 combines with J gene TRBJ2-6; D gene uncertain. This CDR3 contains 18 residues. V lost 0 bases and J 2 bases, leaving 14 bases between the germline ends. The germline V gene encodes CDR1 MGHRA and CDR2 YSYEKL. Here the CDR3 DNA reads TGCGCCAGCAGCCAAGAACCCAGTCTCGGTACTGGGGCCAACGTCCTGACTTTC. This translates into CASSQEPSLGTGANVLTF.

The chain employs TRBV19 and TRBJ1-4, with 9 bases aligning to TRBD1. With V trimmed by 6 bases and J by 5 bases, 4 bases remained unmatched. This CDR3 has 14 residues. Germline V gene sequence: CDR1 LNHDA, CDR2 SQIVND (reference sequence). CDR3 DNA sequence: TGTGCCAGTAGAAAGGGACAGGGCAATGAAAAACTGTTTTTT. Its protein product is CASRKGQGNEKLFF.

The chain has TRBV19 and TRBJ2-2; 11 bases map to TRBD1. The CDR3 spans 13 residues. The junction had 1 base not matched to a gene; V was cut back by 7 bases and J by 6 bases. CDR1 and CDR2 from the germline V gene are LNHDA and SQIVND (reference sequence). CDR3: CASKGQGAGELFF. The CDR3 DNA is TGTGCCAGTAAGGGACAGGGGGCCGGGGAGCTGTTTTTT.

The chain's CDR3 is CASRMTANTEAFF. In DNA, the CDR3 is TGTGCCAGCAGGATGACAGCGAACACTGAAGCTTTCTTT. This chain joins TRBV6-5 and TRBJ1-1, with D possibly matching TRBD1 (5 bases). The CDR3 spans 13 residues. V was clipped by 6 bases and J by 1 base, with 9 bases between them. CDR1 is MNHEY, CDR2 SVGAGI, per germline.

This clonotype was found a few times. The CDR3 bases are TGCAGCGTTGCCTCCTTGAACACTGAAGCTTTCTTT. It translates to CSVASLNTEAFF. The chain uses TRBV29-1 and TRBJ1-1; unclear D gene. Germline CDR1 and CDR2: SQVTM and ANQGSEA. The length of the CDR3 is 12 residues. V was shortened by 4 bases and J by 0 bases, with 6 bases between the two germline ends.

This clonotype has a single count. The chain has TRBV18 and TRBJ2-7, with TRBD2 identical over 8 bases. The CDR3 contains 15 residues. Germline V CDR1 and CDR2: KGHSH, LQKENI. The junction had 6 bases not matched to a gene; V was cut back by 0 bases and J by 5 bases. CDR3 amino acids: CASSPPAGGKNEQYF. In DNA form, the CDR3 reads TGTGCCAGCTCACCACCGGCGGGGGGCAAAAACGAGCAGTACTTC.

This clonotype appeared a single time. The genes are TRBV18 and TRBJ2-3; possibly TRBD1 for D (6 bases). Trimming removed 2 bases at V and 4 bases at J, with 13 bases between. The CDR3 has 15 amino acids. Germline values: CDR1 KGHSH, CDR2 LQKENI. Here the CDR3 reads CASSPGGMGADTQYF. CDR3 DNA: TGTGCCAGCTCACCAGGGGGCATGGGCGCAGATACGCAGTATTTT.

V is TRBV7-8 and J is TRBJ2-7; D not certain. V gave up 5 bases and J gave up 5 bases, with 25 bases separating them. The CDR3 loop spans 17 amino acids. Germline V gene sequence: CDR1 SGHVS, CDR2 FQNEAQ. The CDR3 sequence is CASSPPLRLAKGNEQYF. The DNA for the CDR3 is TGTGCCAGCAGCCCCCCCCTAAGACTCGCCAAAGGGAACGAGCAGTACTTC.

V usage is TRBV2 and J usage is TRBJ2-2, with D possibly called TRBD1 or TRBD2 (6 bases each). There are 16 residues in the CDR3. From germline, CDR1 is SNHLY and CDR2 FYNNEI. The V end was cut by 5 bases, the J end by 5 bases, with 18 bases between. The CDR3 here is CASSLDSGASTGELFF. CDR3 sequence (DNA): TGTGCCAGCAGTCTCGACTCGGGGGCCTCGACCGGGGAGCTGTTTTTT.

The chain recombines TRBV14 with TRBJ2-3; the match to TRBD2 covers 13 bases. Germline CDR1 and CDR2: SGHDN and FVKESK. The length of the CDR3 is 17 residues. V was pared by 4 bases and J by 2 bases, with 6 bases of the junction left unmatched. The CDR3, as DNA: TGTGCCAGCAGCCCGGGACTAGCGGGAAGGAACACAGATACGCAGTATTTT. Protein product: CASSPGLAGRNTDTQYF. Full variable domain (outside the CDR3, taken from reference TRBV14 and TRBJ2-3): EAGVTQFPSHSVIEKGQTVTLRCDPISGHDNLYWYRRVMGKEIKFLLHFVKESKQDESGMPNNRFLAERTGGTYSTLKVQPAELEDSGVYFCASSPGLAGRNTDTQYFGPGTRLTVL.